The 18 T cell receptor beta chains listed next were all sequenced from one sample in a study of T cell responses to AZD1222 COVID-19 vaccine. Sequencing was performed with immunoSEQ multiplex PCR; in TCRdb, only in-frame clones are kept and a portion is missing. Among under 200,000 clones listed, 90% to 95% were seen once. This material consisted of peripheral blood, taken on day 0 of AZD1222 vaccination. All receptors come from an adult in good health.

The rearrangement links TRBV11-2 to TRBJ1-4, with D unclear. This CDR3 has 10 amino acids. The germline gives CDR1 SGHAT, CDR2 FQNNGV. Trimming took off 11 bases at V and 8 bases at J, with 9 bases between the two ends. CDR3 residues: CALWREKLFF. The CDR3, as DNA: TGTGCCCTTTGGAGGGAAAAACTGTTTTTT.

The V and J genes are TRBV24-1 and TRBJ2-2; D is unclear. CDR3 length equals 15 residues. V was clipped by 9 bases and J by 0 bases, with 13 bases between them. Germline CDR1 KGHDR, CDR2 SFDVKD. CDR3 protein: CATESRSTNTGELFF. The CDR3 DNA reads TGTGCCACCGAGAGTAGGAGTACGAACACCGGGGAGCTGTTTTTT.

This clone was recorded a few times. The rearrangement links TRBV28 to TRBJ1-2, with 7 bases lining up with TRBD1. The CDR3 runs 15 residues. CDR1 MDHEN and CDR2 SYDVKM come from the germline V gene. V was clipped by 2 bases and J by 6 bases; unmatched bases: 9. Here the CDR3 reads CASSLQQGQVHGYTF. The DNA for the CDR3 is TGTGCCAGCAGTTTACAACAGGGGCAGGTTCATGGCTACACCTTC.

The chain employs TRBV5-1 and TRBJ2-2, with a tentative D call TRBD2 (6 bases). With 4 bases removed from V and 9 bases from J, the gap between germline ends came to 13 bases. CDR1 and CDR2 (germline): SGHRS, YFSETQ. This CDR3 is built from 13 residues. The CDR3 loop reads CASSLGGGRELFF. The CDR3, as DNA: TGCGCCAGCAGCCTGGGAGGCGGGCGGGAGCTGTTTTTT.

The CDR3 here is CASTKQQGGRHEKLFF. CDR3 sequence (DNA): TGTGCCAGTACCAAGCAACAAGGAGGGAGGCATGAAAAACTGTTTTTT. The chain uses TRBV19 and TRBJ1-4, with no clear D. Germline V gene lookup returns CDR1 LNHDA and CDR2 SQIVND (reference sequence). This CDR3 is 16 amino acids long. Trimming took off 7 bases at V and 6 bases at J, with 21 bases between the two ends.

On this clone itself: Other DNA sequences from this sample encode an identical CDR3 as well. This chain joins TRBV7-2 and TRBJ1-2; D might be TRBD1 (6 bases). The V and J ends lost 3 bases and 4 bases respectively, with 12 bases between them. The CDR3 length is 14 residues. Germline V lookup: CDR1 SGHTA, CDR2 FQGNSA. CDR3 amino acids: CASSLSGAGYGYTF. As DNA, the CDR3 is TGTGCCAGCAGCTTGTCAGGGGCTGGCTATGGCTACACCTTC. Full variable domain (outside the CDR3, taken from reference TRBV7-2 and TRBJ1-2): GAGVSQSPSNKVTEKGKDVELRCDPISGHTALYWYRQSLGQGLEFLIYFQGNSAPDKSGLPSDRFSAERTGGSVSTLTIQRTQQEDSAVYLCASSLSGAGYGYTFGSGTRLTVV.

This chain uses TRBV28 with TRBJ1-3; D ambiguous. CDR1 is MDHEN, CDR2 SYDVKM, per germline. CDR3 length: 17 residues. The V end was cut by 2 bases, the J end by 0 bases, with 14 bases between. CDR3 residues: CASSLLPPGSSGNTIYF. CDR3 nucleotide sequence: TGTGCCAGCAGTTTACTCCCCCCGGGGAGCTCTGGAAACACCATATATTTT.

The CDR3 region has the DNA TGTGCCAGCAGCCTCAGCAGGGTCGGTCAGCCCCAGCATTTT. Protein product: CASSLSRVGQPQHF. The chain couples TRBV7-2 to TRBJ1-5; tentatively, D is TRBD1 (5 bases). Germline V gives CDR1 SGHTA, CDR2 FQGNSA. V was shortened by 5 bases and J by 6 bases, with 14 bases between the two germline ends. The CDR3 is 14 residues long.

V usage is TRBV30 and J usage is TRBJ1-5; D uncertain. The CDR3 runs to 12 residues. Per the germline V gene, CDR1 is GTSNPN and CDR2 is SVGIG (reference sequence). The germline V and J ends were trimmed by 0 bases and 6 bases, with 6 bases remaining between them. CDR3 sequence (DNA): TGTGCCTGGAGTGTACCAGGTCAGCCCCAGCATTTT. It specifies CAWSVPGQPQHF.

The chain carries TRBV3-1 (or the pseudogene TRBV3-2) and TRBJ1-2; no reliable D call. Germline V CDR1 and CDR2: LGHDT, YNNKEL (reference sequence). The CDR3 covers 12 residues. Trimming stripped 2 bases from V and 5 bases from J, with 6 bases between. The CDR3 bases are TGTGCCAGCAGCCAAAATTTTTATGGCTACACCTTC. Translated, it gives CASSQNFYGYTF.

In its sample, this clone was seen once. This sequence joins TRBV9 and TRBJ2-4; 7 positions match TRBD1. Germline CDR1 is SGDLS and CDR2 is YYNGEE. V lost 2 bases to trimming and J lost 4 bases; unmatched junction nucleotides: 3. The CDR3 is 14 amino acids. CDR3 sequence (DNA): TGTGCCAGCAGCGTCTCAGGGGGAAAAAACATTCAGTACTTC. Protein sequence: CASSVSGGKNIQYF. Complete variable domain (other parts from reference TRBV9 and TRBJ2-4): DSGVTQTPKHLITATGQRVTLRCSPRSGDLSVYWYQQSLDQGLQFLIQYYNGEERAKGNILERFSAQQFPDLHSELNLSSLELGDSALYFCASSVSGGKNIQYFGAGTRLSVL.

The chain links TRBV5-1 to TRBJ2-1; TRBD2 is a possible D gene (5 bases). Per the germline V gene, CDR1 is SGHRS and CDR2 is YFSETQ. V dropped 4 bases and J dropped 8 bases, with 19 bases sitting between them. The CDR3 is 15 amino acids. The CDR3 DNA reads as TGCGCCAGCAGCAGGGATCCTAGCCAGGATGATGAGCAGTTCTTC. It specifies CASSRDPSQDDEQFF. The variable domain in full, with the rest retrieved from reference TRBV5-1 and TRBJ2-1, is KAGVTQTPRYLIKTRGQQVTLSCSPISGHRSVSWYQQTPGQGLQFLFEYFSETQRNKGNFPGRFSGRQFSNSRSEMNVSTLELGDSALYLCASSRDPSQDDEQFFGPGTRLTVL.

In this sample, this clone turned up once. The V and J genes are TRBV19 and TRBJ2-3, with D possibly matching TRBD2 (7 bases). The V gene lost 5 bases and the J gene lost 9 bases, with 12 bases spanning the gap. Germline CDR1 LNHDA, CDR2 SQIVND (reference sequence). The CDR3 extends over 12 amino acids. The CDR3 bases are TGTGCCAGTAGTGCGGGGGCAGGGACGCAGTATTTT. Its protein product is CASSAGAGTQYF. The full variable domain, with the rest looked up from reference TRBV19 and TRBJ2-3, is DGGITQSPKYLFRKEGQNVTLSCEQNLNHDAMYWYRQDPGQGLRLIYYSQIVNDFQKGDIAEGYSVSREKKESFPLTVTSAQKNPTAFYLCASSAGAGTQYFGPGTRLTVL.

The rearrangement links TRBV19 to TRBJ1-1, with D possibly TRBD1 on 5 matching bases. Germline CDR1 reads LNHDA; CDR2 reads SQIVND (reference sequence). V lost 3 bases and J lost 0, with 17 bases in between. The CDR3 runs to 17 residues. CDR3 protein: CASSMRNPGTMNTEAFF. DNA of the CDR3: TGTGCCAGTAGTATGAGGAACCCAGGGACCATGAACACTGAAGCTTTCTTT.

The count of this clone is one. This chain links TRBV5-6 with TRBJ1-1; D unclear. Trimming took 0 bases from V and 1 from J, leaving 7 bases between them. CDR1 is SGHDT, CDR2 YYEEEE, per germline. The CDR3 has 14 amino acids. This CDR3 is CASSLVTGNTEAFF. The CDR3, as DNA: TGTGCCAGCAGCTTGGTAACGGGGAACACTGAAGCTTTCTTT.

The chain links TRBV20-1 to TRBJ2-3; D uncertain. Germline CDR1 and CDR2: DFQATT and SNEGSKA (reference sequence). Trimming took 5 bases from V and 2 from J, leaving 2 bases between them. CDR3 size: 10 residues. DNA for the CDR3: TGCAGTGCTGCCACAGATACGCAGTATTTT. It specifies CSAATDTQYF.

The CDR3: CASSSTDSDNQPQHF. The CDR3 DNA reads TGTGCCAGCAGCTCCACCGACAGCGACAATCAGCCCCAGCATTTT. The chain carries TRBV7-9 and TRBJ1-5; possibly TRBD1 for D (5 bases). Deletions cut 4 bases from V and 3 bases from J, with 13 bases between. This CDR3 comprises 15 residues. The V gene's germline CDR1 is SEHNR and CDR2 FQNEAQ (reference sequence).

Only a few counts were recorded for this clone. The V and J genes are TRBV7-2 and TRBJ1-1, with D tentatively TRBD1 (5 bases). The CDR3 has 14 residues. Trimming left V 5 bases short and J 4 bases short, with 14 bases between. Germline CDR1 is SGHTA and CDR2 is FQGNSA. As DNA, the CDR3 is TGTGCCAGCAGCCCCTCGGGGGGGGGCACTGAAGCTTTCTTT. It translates to CASSPSGGGTEAFF.